This TCR beta chain was sequenced for a study of OX40 agonist ivuxolimab in advanced cancers. Overall study: Cancers in dose escalation were hepatocellular, melanoma, renal cell and head and neck. Partial responses were achieved by three patients: one hepatocellular carcinoma, two cutaneous melanoma.

Study-wide results and caveats: Some patients without response likewise showed low normalized clonal expansion. Those patients achieving a partial response at 0.1-3.0 mg/kg showed among the lowest clonal expansion.

Worth noting for this clone: Its target is not known.

The CDR3 consists of 15 residues. CDR1 is MNHEY and CDR2 is SMNVEV in the germline V gene (reference sequence). J gave up 1 base and V 10 bases, and 10 bases lay outside the gene matches. TCRdb's table, derived via immunoSEQ multiplex PCR, lists solely in-frame clones and lacks some. The data show approximately 81,000 clones, about 86% seen once. The source is an adult with an advanced solid tumor such as melanoma, head and neck, liver or kidney cancer. The sequencing here drew on CD4+ or CD8+ T cells sorted from blood, taken in a trial of the OX40 agonist ivuxolimab. The chain employs TRBV27 and TRBJ1-1, with 9 nucleotides matching TRBD1. This chain's CDR3 is CATRPGTGRNTEAFF. The CDR3 region has the DNA TGTGCCACCCGTCCCGGGACAGGGAGGAACACTGAAGCTTTCTTT.